This TCR beta chain was profiled in a study of blood T cell repertoires in COVID-19. Study at large: Some COVID-19 samples were acute and others convalescent; all came from the United States, Italy and Spain. Sample material is recorded as cDNA or gDNA derived from T cells, B-cell-depleted T cells, or PBMCs.

Germline CDR1 is LGHNA and CDR2 is YNFKEQ. The length of the CDR3 is 13 residues. V was cut by 8 bases and J by 4 bases, with 14 bases left in between. The authors' processing: Estimation of nucleated cell counts was performed using reference gene primer amplification. Measured with immunoSEQ multiplex PCR; TCRdb has only the in-frame clones, and not every one. D and trimming were read from the DNA, whereas the V and J calls and clone size are those reported in that table. In the table there are about 160,000 clones, around 90% of which are singletons. V is TRBV4-2 and J is TRBJ1-1; D uncertain. Sample: peripheral blood. The origin of this receptor is a man aged 55 to 70 with acute or convalescent COVID-19. CDR3 DNA sequence: TGTGCCAGCTCCAGAGCGGGCGGCACTGAAGCTTTCTTT. As protein: CASSRAGGTEAFF.